Sequencing of this T cell receptor (beta chain) was carried out in a study of cytomegalovirus exposure and HLA in healthy donors. Findings and limits, study-wide: Analyses of presence/absence relied on an assumption of roughly uniform sequencing depth across donors.

Details on this clone: Its antigen is not known. The sample contains more than one DNA sequence encoding this CDR3.

CDR1 and CDR2 from the germline V gene are SGDLS and YYNGEE. The CDR3 is made up of 17 amino acids. V lost 1 base, J lost 4 bases, and 4 bases stayed unmatched. The PCR contained 60 Vbeta and 13 Jbeta primers. Sequenced by immunoSEQ multiplex PCR; TCRdb stores in-frame clones only, minus some. Among some 120,000 clones listed, 70% to 80% were seen once. The material sequenced was PBMCs. The chain links TRBV9 to TRBJ2-1, with 14 nucleotides matching TRBD2. The receptor was isolated from a man aged 18 to 30 in good health and CMV-seronegative. The CDR3 DNA sequence: TGTGCCAGCAGCGTACAGGGACTAGCGGGGGAATACAATGAGCAGTTCTTC. This codes for CASSVQGLAGEYNEQFF.